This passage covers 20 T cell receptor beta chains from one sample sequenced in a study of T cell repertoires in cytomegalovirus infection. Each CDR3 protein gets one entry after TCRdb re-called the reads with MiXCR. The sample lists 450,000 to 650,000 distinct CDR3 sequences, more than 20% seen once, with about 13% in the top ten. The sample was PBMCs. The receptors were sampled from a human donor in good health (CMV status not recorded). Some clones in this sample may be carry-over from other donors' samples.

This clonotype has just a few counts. The CDR3 sequence is CASSQAPGQGRYGYTF. The DNA for the CDR3 is TGCGCCAGCAGCCAAGCTCCGGGACAGGGCCGCTATGGCTACACCTTC. The chain has TRBV4-1 and TRBJ1-2; 9 nucleotides match TRBD1. Germline CDR1 is MGHRA and CDR2 is YSYEKL. With 1 base clipped from V and 4 bases from J, the junction kept 7 bases outside the gene matches. CDR3 length: 16 amino acids.

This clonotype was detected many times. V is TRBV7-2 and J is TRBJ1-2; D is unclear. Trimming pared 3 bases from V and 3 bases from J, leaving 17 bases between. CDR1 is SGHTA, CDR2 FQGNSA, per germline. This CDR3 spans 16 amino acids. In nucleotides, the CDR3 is TGTGCCAGCAGCTTGTTGGGAACAGTAGATCACTATGGCTACACCTTC. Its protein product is CASSLLGTVDHYGYTF.

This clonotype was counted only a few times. The CDR3 protein is CASSLGVGGVNYGYTF. The CDR3 nucleotides read TGTGCCAGCAGCTTAGGGGTCGGGGGAGTTAACTATGGCTACACCTTC. The rearrangement uses TRBV7-2 and TRBJ1-2, with D possibly being TRBD1 (5 bases). CDR1 is SGHTA, CDR2 FQGNSA, per germline. This CDR3 is 16 amino acids long. V was shortened by 1 base and J by 1 base, with 13 bases between the two germline ends.

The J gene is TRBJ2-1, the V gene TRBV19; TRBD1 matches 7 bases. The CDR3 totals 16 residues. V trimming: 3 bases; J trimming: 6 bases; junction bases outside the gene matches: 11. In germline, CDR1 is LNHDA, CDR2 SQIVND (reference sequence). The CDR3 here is CASSILGDRVSNEQFF. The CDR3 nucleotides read TGTGCCAGTAGTATCTTGGGAGACAGGGTAAGCAATGAGCAGTTCTTC.

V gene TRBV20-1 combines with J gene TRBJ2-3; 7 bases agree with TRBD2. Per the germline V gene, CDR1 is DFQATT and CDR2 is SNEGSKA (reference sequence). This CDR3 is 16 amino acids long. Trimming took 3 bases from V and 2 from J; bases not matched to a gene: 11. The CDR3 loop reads CSASHLAEELTDTQYF. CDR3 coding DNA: TGCAGTGCTAGCCATCTAGCGGAGGAACTCACAGATACGCAGTATTTT.

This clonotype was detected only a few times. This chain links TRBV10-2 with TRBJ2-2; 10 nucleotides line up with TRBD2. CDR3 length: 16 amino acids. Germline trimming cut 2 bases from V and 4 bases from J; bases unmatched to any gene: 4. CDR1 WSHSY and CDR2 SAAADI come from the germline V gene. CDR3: CASSEISGRGTGELFF. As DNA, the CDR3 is TGCGCCAGCAGTGAGATAAGCGGGAGGGGCACCGGGGAGCTGTTTTTT.

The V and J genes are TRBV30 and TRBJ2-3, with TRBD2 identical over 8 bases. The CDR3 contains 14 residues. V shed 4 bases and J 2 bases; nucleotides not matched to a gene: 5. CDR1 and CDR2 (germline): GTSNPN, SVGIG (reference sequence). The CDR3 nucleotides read TGTGCCTGGACCATACTAGCGGTCACAGATACGCAGTATTTT. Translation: CAWTILAVTDTQYF.

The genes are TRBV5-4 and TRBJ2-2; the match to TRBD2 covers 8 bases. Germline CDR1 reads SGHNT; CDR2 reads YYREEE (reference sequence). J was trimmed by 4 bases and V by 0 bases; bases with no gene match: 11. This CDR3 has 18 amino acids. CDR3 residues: CASSLGSSGRGTTGELFF. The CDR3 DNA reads TGTGCCAGCAGCTTGGGATCCAGCGGGAGAGGAACCACCGGGGAGCTGTTTTTT.

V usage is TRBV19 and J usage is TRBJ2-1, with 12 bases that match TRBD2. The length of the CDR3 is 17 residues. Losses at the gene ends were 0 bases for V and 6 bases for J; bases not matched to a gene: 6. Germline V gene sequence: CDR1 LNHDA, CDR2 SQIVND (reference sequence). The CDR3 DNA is TGTGCCAGTAGTATAGACCAGGGACTAGCGGGCCGCAATGAGCAGTTCTTC. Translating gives CASSIDQGLAGRNEQFF. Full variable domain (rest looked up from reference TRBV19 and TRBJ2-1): DGGITQSPKYLFRKEGQNVTLSCEQNLNHDAMYWYRQDPGQGLRLIYYSQIVNDFQKGDIAEGYSVSREKKESFPLTVTSAQKNPTAFYLCASSIDQGLAGRNEQFFGPGTRLTVL.

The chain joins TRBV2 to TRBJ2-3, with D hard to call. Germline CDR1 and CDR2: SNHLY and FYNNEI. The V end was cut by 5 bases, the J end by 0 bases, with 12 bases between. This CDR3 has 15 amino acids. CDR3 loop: CASSREMSSTDTQYF. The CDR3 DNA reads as TGTGCCAGCAGTCGAGAGATGTCTAGCACAGATACGCAGTATTTT.

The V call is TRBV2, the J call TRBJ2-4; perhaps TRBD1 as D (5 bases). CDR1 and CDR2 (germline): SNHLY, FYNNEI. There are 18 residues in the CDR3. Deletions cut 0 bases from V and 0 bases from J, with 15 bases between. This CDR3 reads CASSEASAGSLAKNIQYF. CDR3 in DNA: TGTGCCAGCAGTGAAGCGTCCGCAGGGTCCCTAGCCAAAAACATTCAGTACTTC.

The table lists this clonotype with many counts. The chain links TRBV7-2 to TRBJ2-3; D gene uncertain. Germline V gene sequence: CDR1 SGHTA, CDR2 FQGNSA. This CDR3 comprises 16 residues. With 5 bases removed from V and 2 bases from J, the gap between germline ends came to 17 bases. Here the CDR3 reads CASSVPGVLFTDTQYF. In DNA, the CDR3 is TGTGCCAGCAGCGTCCCAGGTGTACTTTTCACAGATACGCAGTATTTT.

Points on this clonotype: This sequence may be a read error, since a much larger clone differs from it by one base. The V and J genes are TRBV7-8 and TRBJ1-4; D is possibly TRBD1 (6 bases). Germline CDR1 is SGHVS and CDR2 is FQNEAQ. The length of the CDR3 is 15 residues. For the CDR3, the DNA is TGTGCCAGCAGCCCCGGGACATTACCATTTGAAAAACTGCTTTTT. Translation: CASSPGTLPFEKLLF.

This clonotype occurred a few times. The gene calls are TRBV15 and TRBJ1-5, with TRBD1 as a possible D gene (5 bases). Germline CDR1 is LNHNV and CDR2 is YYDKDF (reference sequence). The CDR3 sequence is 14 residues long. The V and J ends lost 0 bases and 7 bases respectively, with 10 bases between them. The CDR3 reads CATSRDHGGQPQHF. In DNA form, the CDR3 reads TGTGCCACCAGCAGAGATCATGGGGGACAGCCCCAGCATTTT.

The CDR3 nucleotides read TGCGCCAGCAGCTTGGGGGGACAGGGAGCAGGGGATACGCAGTATTTT. Its protein is CASSLGGQGAGDTQYF. V usage is TRBV5-1 and J usage is TRBJ2-3, with TRBD1 identical over 9 bases. The V and J ends lost 0 bases and 6 bases, in that order; junction bases with no gene match: 8. Germline CDR1 reads SGHRS; CDR2 reads YFSETQ. The CDR3 sequence is 16 residues long.

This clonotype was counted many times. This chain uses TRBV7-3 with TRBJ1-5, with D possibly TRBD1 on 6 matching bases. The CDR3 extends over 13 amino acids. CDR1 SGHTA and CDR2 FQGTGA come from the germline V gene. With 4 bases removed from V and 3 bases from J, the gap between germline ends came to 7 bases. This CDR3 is CASSWGPNQPQHF. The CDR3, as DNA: TGTGCCAGCAGCTGGGGGCCCAATCAGCCCCAGCATTTT. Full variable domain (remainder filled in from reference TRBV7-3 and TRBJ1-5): GAGVSQTPSNKVTEKGKYVELRCDPISGHTALYWYRQSLGQGPEFLIYFQGTGAADDSGLPNDRFFAVRPEGSVSTLKIQRTERGDSAVYLCASSWGPNQPQHFGDGTRLSIL.

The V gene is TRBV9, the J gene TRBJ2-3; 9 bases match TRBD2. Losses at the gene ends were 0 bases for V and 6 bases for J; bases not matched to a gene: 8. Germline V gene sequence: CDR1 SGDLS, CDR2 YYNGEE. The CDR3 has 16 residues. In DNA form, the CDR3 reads TGTGCCAGCAGCGTAGAAGGGACTAGCTTTTCGGATACGCAGTATTTT. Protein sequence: CASSVEGTSFSDTQYF.

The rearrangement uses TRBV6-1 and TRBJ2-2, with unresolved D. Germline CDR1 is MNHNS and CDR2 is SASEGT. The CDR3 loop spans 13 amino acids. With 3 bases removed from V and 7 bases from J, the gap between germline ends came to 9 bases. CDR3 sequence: CASSETIIGELFF. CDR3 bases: TGTGCCAGCAGTGAGACGATCATCGGGGAGCTGTTTTTT.

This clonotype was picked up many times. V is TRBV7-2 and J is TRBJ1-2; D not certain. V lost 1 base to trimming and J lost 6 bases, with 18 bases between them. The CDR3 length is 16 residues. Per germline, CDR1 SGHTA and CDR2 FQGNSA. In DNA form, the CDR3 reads TGTGCCAGCAGCTTAGGGTATCGGGGTTTCCCGCATGGCTACACCTTC. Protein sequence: CASSLGYRGFPHGYTF.

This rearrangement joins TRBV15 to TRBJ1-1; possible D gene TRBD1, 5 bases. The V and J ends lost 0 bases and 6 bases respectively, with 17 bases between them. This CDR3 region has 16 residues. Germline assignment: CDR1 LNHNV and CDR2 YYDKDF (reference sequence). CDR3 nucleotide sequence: TGTGCCACCAGCAGAGAGCCAGGGAAGTCTGGGGCTGAAGCTTTCTTT. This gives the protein CATSREPGKSGAEAFF.